The source of this TCR beta chain is a study of cytomegalovirus exposure and HLA in healthy donors (dated by TCRdb to 2015 to 2018). Regarding the research as a whole: An earlier analysis of roughly 630 of the donors reported 250 to 300 Gb of sequence data and 117 million unique TCR beta sequences from about 200 million T cells. A later analysis re-analyzed previously published TCR beta repertoires from about 600 donors and added high-resolution HLA genotyping to study TCR occurrence patterns. Genome-wide SNP genotypes for about 65% of the roughly 670 donors were used in a later genetic analysis, which treated that subset as a discovery cohort. A few DR-DQ haplotypes were handled as single units for association and clustering because linkage in the cohort was strong. Of the 350 to 450 genotyped donors, roughly 80% fell in the genetic ancestry cluster associated with self-reported Caucasian donors. In an earlier analysis of 587 of the donors, high-throughput TCR beta sequencing was used to judge whether each TCR beta V gene segment behaved as functional or pseudogenic. High-throughput TCR immunosequencing, statistical association of individual TCRs with disease status, and machine learning were combined to predict cytomegalovirus infection status. Among 398 genotyped donors of the cohort, an average of 235,054 unique TCR beta nucleotide sequences were sequenced per donor, roughly 20% of them non-productive. Typing coverage differed by locus: A, B, C, DRB1 and DQB1 were typed in roughly 620-630 donors, DQA1 in 500 to 550, DPA1 in 600 to 610, and DPB1 in 400 to 480. Rather than using new phenotypic data, the later analysis identified candidate immune exposures from TCR beta sequences and from how often those sequences occurred across donors. Along with the 666-subject first cohort, a separate validation cohort of roughly 110 different subjects was used. The aim of the study was to test whether cataloging public T cell receptors could identify signatures of past pathogen exposure. Donor age, sex, ethnicity and CMV serostatus were compiled alongside the repertoire data. About 300 gigabases of sequencing data and 78 million or so unique TCR sequences were included in an early release covering 550 to 800 HLA-typed donors. The study used immunosequencing to profile the T cell repertoires of several hundred subjects and linked those repertoires to cytomegalovirus serostatus. Both class I and class II loci were covered by HLA typing, at four-digit resolution. All discovery cohort repertoires had been generated using a single sequencing platform.

With regard to this clone: This receptor's antigen is unknown. At one of its ends the junction is not consistent with the germline gene, which may arise from a read error. Within the sample, other DNA sequences also encode this same CDR3.

What the work shows at the level of the full study, not this receptor alone: The 87-base-pair reads could not distinguish some IMGT-functional V segments, including TRBV6-2 and TRBV6-3, so those segments were excluded. Cytomegalovirus status was reported to be diagnosed by the classifier with high specificity and sensitivity in both the original and validation cohorts. A few of the identified cytomegalovirus-associated TCR beta chains were confirmed in vitro to be specific for cytomegalovirus antigens. For the cohort, immune exposure information was limited to CMV serostatus. A cluster of highly shared sequence variants was judged likely to be a technical artifact of the sequencing pipeline. The presence/absence analyses assumed that sequencing depth was roughly uniform across donors, and that assumption may not be true. When HLA alleles, especially DR and DQ, strongly co-occurred, attributing TCR associations to individual alleles was difficult. Because counts were too low, approximately 18 rarely observed V segments, including chromosome 9 orphons, were excluded from the earlier analysis of 587 of the donors. In an earlier analysis of a few hundred of the donors, most TCR beta V segments were observed in productive rearrangements about 87% or about 30% of the time, broadly matching IMGT annotations. A later analysis found that HLA-associated TCR beta chains were more clonally expanded and had lower generation probabilities than equally common non-associated chains. The authors suggested that the approach could potentially be generalized to other disease states and immunological phenotypes. In a later analysis, TCR association rates were found to vary across HLA loci, with the most associated TCRs seen for DRB1 alleles and the fewest for HLA-C alleles. Only TCR beta chains were sequenced in this cohort, and the absence of alpha or paired-chain data limited detectable features. Most TCR sequences were seen in very few donors, while some public TCRs were found in many individuals. Specific HLA alleles were associated with roughly 17,000 TCR beta sequences at a false discovery rate of 0.05 in a later analysis. Because some donors lacked HLA typing at each locus, the association tests relied only on the typed subset. In the study, approximately 160 TCR beta chains were listed as associated with cytomegalovirus. Most CMV-associated TCR beta chains appeared to be HLA-restricted in a later analysis, and the HLA associations seemed to be driven largely by CMV exposure. Correlated functional status among segregating V segments might reflect linkage disequilibrium, but an unknown experimental factor could not be ruled out. An association between a missense DCLRE1C variant and V-gene and J-gene trimming of TCR beta chains was found in a later genetic analysis and replicated in an independent cohort. A further reported finding was that TCR beta sequences accurately predicted the HLA-A and HLA-B alleles for most subjects in the first cohort. Several of the top co-occurrence clusters appeared to be linked to parvovirus B19, influenza, CMV and Epstein-Barr virus, according to a later analysis. In a later genetic analysis, fewer N-insertions in productive TCRs were reported among donors in an Asian-associated ancestry cluster than the 666-donor mean.

Preparation of the library involved the immunoSEQ multiplex PCR assay. A mixture of 60 forward primers for TCR Vbeta segments and 13 reverse primers for TCR Jbeta segments was used in the multiplex PCR. A multiplex PCR assay on genomic DNA amplified the CDR3 region of rearranged TCR beta genes. The amplified TCR beta libraries were sequenced on the Illumina HiSeq System as 87-base-pair reads. The paper's processing steps were these. A later analysis counted about 76 million unique TCR beta chains across the 670 or so repertoires, and 10 million to 12 million of these chains were shared by at least two donors. Raw reads were error-corrected and collapsed into unique sequences with a nearest-neighbor algorithm that merged closely related sequences to remove PCR and sequencing errors. V, D and J gene segments were assigned by aligning CDR3 sequences to IMGT reference sequences. For a sequence to be retained, at least a six-nucleotide match to both a V gene segment and a J gene segment was required. A rearrangement counted as productive if the CDR3 had no stop codons and remained in frame with V and J, and every other rearrangement counted as non-productive. CDR3 was defined according to IMGT convention as the region running from the second conserved V-encoded cysteine to the conserved J-encoded phenylalanine. The earlier analysis of 550 to 650 of the donors excluded any sequence lacking an unambiguous match to a single V gene segment. An earlier analysis of approximately 590 of the donors called V segments functional above 56.7% productive rearrangements and segregating when the between-donor standard deviation exceeded 5%. A statistical classification framework was built to diagnose cytomegalovirus status from the catalog of TCR beta chain sequences. In a later analysis, V and J genes were assigned by comparing TCR nucleotide sequences against IMGT/GENE-DB human TR gene sequences. A later analysis assigned CDR3 sequences and most-parsimonious VDJ recombination scenarios with the TCRdist pipeline. In a later analysis, each TCR beta chain was defined by its CDR3 amino acid sequence together with its V-gene family, and reads lacking a unique V-gene family were excluded. To address suspected cross-contamination and a sequencing artifact, a later analysis removed approximately 590 highly shared, low-generation-probability nucleotide sequences. In a later analysis, a clonal expansion index for each public chain was calculated from normalized within-repertoire ranks of inferred template counts. In a later analysis, generation probabilities were computed with a VDJ recombination model fitted to out-of-frame rearrangements, and the resulting probabilities were checked against IGoR. In a later analysis, hypergeometric tests were used to score TCR-TCR, TCR-HLA and TCR-CMV co-occurrence, with a repertoire-size bias correction applied to TCR pairs. A later analysis estimated false discovery rates by permuting HLA or CMV assignments 20 times. In a later analysis, co-occurring TCRs were grouped using DBSCAN, with TCRdist sequence similarity added in when clustering inside HLA-allele-positive subsets. Repertoires with fewer than 30,000 or more than 120,000 public chains, plus five repertoires with anomalous nucleotide sharing, were excluded from co-occurrence clustering. Held by TCRdb, this immuneACCESS table contains in-frame sequences only and omits some clones. Under half of the omission traces to an unresolved V gene where checked; the cause of the rest is unknown. The DNA was the basis for D and trimming; V, J and clone size are from that table. The record for this sample contains approximately 190,000 clones. Jointly, the top ten make up around 0.74% of the sample.

In the germline V gene, CDR1 corresponds to SGDLS and CDR2 to YYNGEE. Spanning cysteine to phenylalanine, the CDR3 consists of 19 amino acids. This entry keeps only the CDR3 DNA: 57 bases, framed from base 1. The cohort consisted of approximately 690 healthy bone marrow donors. Cohort members were all nominally healthy when sampled, although unrecorded immune exposures were likely present. The donor was CMV seronegative and belonged to the group of 350 to 400 seronegative cohort members. A peripheral blood sample was collected from each donor, and TCR beta sequencing was performed on peripheral blood mononuclear cells. The Qiagen DNeasy Blood Extraction Kit was used to extract genomic DNA from the blood cell samples.

Sequenced sample: PBMCs. The rearranged chain carries TRBV9 and TRBJ2-4, with TRBD2 as a weak D call on 6 bases. The source is a boy aged 5-17 years in good health and CMV-seronegative. This receptor carries the CDR3 CASSVGEGRLVGAKNIQYF. Read as DNA, the sequence is TGTGCCAGTAGCGTAGGGGAAGGGCGACTAGTGGGGGCCAAAAACATTCAGTACTTC.